This entry lists 15 T cell receptor beta chains sequenced from one sample in a study of shared T cell receptors in the human thymus. The method was immunoSEQ multiplex PCR; TCRdb's version includes in-frame clones alone and lacks a portion of them. The repertoire holds more than 550,000 clones, with approximately 85% as singletons. In addition, the sample was reused for a study of human thymus T cells.

The sample consisted of thymocytes. These receptors originate from a girl in the first two years of life with a congenital heart defect.

The chain employs TRBV7-6 and TRBJ2-1; D might be TRBD2 (5 bases). The CDR3 extends over 17 amino acids. V was pared by 0 bases and J by 4 bases, with 16 bases between. Germline CDR1 SGHVS, CDR2 FNYEAQ. The CDR3 is CASSLARGSGMYNEQFF. CDR3 bases: TGTGCCAGCAGCTTAGCGCGAGGATCCGGGATGTACAATGAGCAGTTCTTC.

The gene calls are TRBV5-4 and TRBJ1-1; D is unclear. CDR1 SGHNT and CDR2 YYREEE come from the germline V gene (reference sequence). This CDR3 is 15 amino acids long. V dropped 0 bases and J dropped 4 bases, with 13 bases sitting between them. The CDR3 coding sequence is TGTGCCAGCAGCTTGGAGACCGCAGGTGGCACTGAAGCTTTCTTT. The encoded protein is CASSLETAGGTEAFF.

J is TRBJ1-6 and V is TRBV7-9, with D perhaps matching TRBD1 (5 bases). The CDR3 has 18 residues. Per the germline V gene, CDR1 is SEHNR and CDR2 is FQNEAQ (reference sequence). The germline V and J ends were trimmed by 4 bases and 2 bases, with 18 bases remaining between them. CDR3 sequence reads: CASSSKSGGVAYNSPLHF. Written as DNA, the CDR3 is TGTGCCAGCAGCTCTAAATCCGGAGGGGTCGCCTATAATTCACCCCTCCACTTT.

The rearrangement links TRBV15 to TRBJ2-3, with a weak D call TRBD2 (6 bases). V was trimmed by 5 bases and J by 1 base, leaving 13 bases between them. The CDR3 extends over 15 amino acids. Germline CDR1 reads LNHNV; CDR2 reads YYDKDF (reference sequence). The CDR3 sequence is CATSQAGGRTDTQYF. CDR3 sequence (DNA): TGTGCCACCAGCCAAGCGGGCGGCCGCACAGATACGCAGTATTTT. Drawing the rest from reference TRBV15 and TRBJ2-3, the complete variable domain is DAMVIQNPRYQVTQFGKPVTLSCSQTLNHNVMYWYQQKSSQAPKLLFHYYDKDFNNEADTPDNFQSRRPNTSFCFLDIRSPGLGDTAMYLCATSQAGGRTDTQYFGPGTRLTVL.

The V call is TRBV4-3, the J call TRBJ1-2; 11 positions agree with TRBD1. Germline lookup yields CDR1 LGHNA and CDR2 YSLEER. The CDR3 is 16 residues long. With V trimmed by 0 bases and J by 4 bases, 4 bases remained unmatched. The CDR3: CASSQDGTGGPYGYTF. The CDR3 DNA is TGCGCCAGCAGCCAAGACGGGACAGGGGGTCCCTATGGCTACACCTTC.

This sequence joins TRBV25-1 and TRBJ2-7, with 7 bases aligning to TRBD1. Trimming at V came to 4 bases and at J to 4 bases, leaving 4 bases not matched to a gene. Germline-derived CDR1 and CDR2 are MGHDK and SYGVNS. This CDR3 contains 13 residues. Here the CDR3 DNA reads TGTGCCAGCAGTGCTCCGGACAGGTACGAGCAGTACTTC. The encoded protein is CASSAPDRYEQYF.

The chain has TRBV28 and TRBJ2-4; perhaps TRBD2 as D (5 bases). CDR3 length: 13 residues. The germline V and J ends were trimmed by 6 bases and 15 bases, with 21 bases remaining between them. Germline-derived CDR1 and CDR2 are MDHEN and SYDVKM. CDR3 sequence reads: CASSPSEVERAYF. The CDR3 nucleotides read TGTGCCAGCAGCCCCTCGGAGGTGGAGCGTGCGTACTTC.

V usage is TRBV6-6 and J usage is TRBJ1-4, with D unresolved. The V and J ends lost 0 bases and 6 bases respectively, with 8 bases between them. CDR1 MNHNY and CDR2 SVGAGI come from the germline V gene (reference sequence). The CDR3 contains 14 residues. In DNA form, the CDR3 reads TGTGCCAGCAGTTACTCCGGCAGCGATGAAAAACTGTTTTTT. As protein: CASSYSGSDEKLFF.

V usage is TRBV5-5 and J usage is TRBJ1-6, with unresolved D. The length of the CDR3 is 13 residues. Between the trimmed V and J ends, which lost 4 bases and 7 bases, there was a span of 9 bases. The V gene's germline CDR1 is SGHKS and CDR2 YYEKEE (reference sequence). The CDR3 sequence: CASSGKLNSPLHF. The CDR3, as DNA: TGTGCCAGCAGCGGCAAGTTGAATTCACCCCTCCACTTT.

This sequence joins TRBV25-1 and TRBJ2-3; 7 bases map to TRBD1. The germline V gene encodes CDR1 MGHDK and CDR2 SYGVNS. This CDR3 spans 11 amino acids. V trimming: 7 bases; J trimming: 6 bases; junction bases outside the gene matches: 1. CDR3 sequence (DNA): TGTGCCAGCAAGGGGGCCGATACGCAGTATTTT. As protein: CASKGADTQYF.

The gene calls are TRBV4-3 and TRBJ1-1; the D gene is possibly TRBD1 (6 bases). This CDR3 has 16 amino acids. Germline V gives CDR1 LGHNA, CDR2 YSLEER. Trimming left V 3 bases short and J 0 bases short, with 14 bases between. As DNA, the CDR3 is TGCGCCAGCAGCCACACTTTGCAGGGGATGAACACTGAAGCTTTCTTT. Amino acid sequence: CASSHTLQGMNTEAFF.

This sequence joins TRBV9 and TRBJ2-5; D is possibly TRBD2 (6 bases). The CDR3 runs to 16 residues. CDR1 is SGDLS, CDR2 YYNGEE, per germline. Trimming removed 0 bases from V and 1 base from J, with 13 bases in between. CDR3 coding DNA: TGTGCCAGCAGCGTAGCAGCGGGCCGTCCCCAAGAGACCCAGTACTTC. Translation gives CASSVAAGRPQETQYF. The full variable domain, in which reference TRBV9 and TRBJ2-5 provide the parts outside the CDR3, is DSGVTQTPKHLITATGQRVTLRCSPRSGDLSVYWYQQSLDQGLQFLIQYYNGEERAKGNILERFSAQQFPDLHSELNLSSLELGDSALYFCASSVAAGRPQETQYFGPGTRLLVL.

V is TRBV28 and J is TRBJ1-2; tentatively, D is TRBD1 (5 bases). This CDR3 contains 16 residues. CDR1 MDHEN and CDR2 SYDVKM come from the germline V gene. Trimming pared 5 bases from V and 5 bases from J, leaving 21 bases between. Written as DNA, the CDR3 is TGTGCCAGCAGTACCAACCCCTCTTTGGGGGGATATGGCTACACCTTC. Amino acids: CASSTNPSLGGYGYTF.

The CDR3 sequence is CASSPQGNGEETQYF. Here the CDR3 DNA reads TGTGCCAGCAGCCCTCAGGGGAATGGGGAAGAGACCCAGTACTTC. The J gene is TRBJ2-5, the V gene TRBV7-9; maybe TRBD1 (6 bases). Germline CDR1 is SEHNR and CDR2 is FQNEAQ (reference sequence). The CDR3 has 15 residues. V was trimmed by 5 bases and J by 3 bases, leaving 16 bases between them. The whole variable domain, filled in from reference TRBV7-9 and TRBJ2-5, reads DTGVSQNPRHKITKRGQNVTFRCDPISEHNRLYWYRQTLGQGPEFLTYFQNEAQLEKSRLLSDRFSAERPKGSFSTLEIQRTEQGDSAMYLCASSPQGNGEETQYFGPGTRLLVL.

The chain carries TRBV19 and TRBJ2-3; D gene uncertain. The germline V and J ends were trimmed by 6 bases and 0 bases, with 13 bases remaining between them. CDR1 and CDR2 (germline): LNHDA, SQIVND (reference sequence). This CDR3 region has 15 residues. The CDR3 region is CASRAAVLSTDTQYF. For the CDR3, the DNA is TGTGCCAGTAGGGCGGCAGTCCTTAGCACAGATACGCAGTATTTT.